One and the same sample provided the 32 T cell receptor beta chains below, sequenced in a study of cytomegalovirus exposure and HLA in healthy donors. The PCR ran on 60 Vbeta and 13 Jbeta primers. Produced via immunoSEQ multiplex PCR; TCRdb's table is partial and in-frame only. The sample shows around 190,000 clones, approximately 86% of them seen only once. Sequencing was performed on PBMCs. The receptors were sampled from a woman in her 30s in good health and CMV-seronegative.

The rearrangement joins TRBV27 to TRBJ2-3, with a tentative D call TRBD1 (7 bases). The germline V gene has CDR1 MNHEY and CDR2 SMNVEV (reference sequence). The V gene lost 6 bases and the J gene lost 2 bases, with 18 bases spanning the gap. This CDR3 is built from 16 residues. The CDR3 DNA reads as TGTGCCAGCAGCTACACGACAGGGACTTTCACAGATACGCAGTATTTT. Its translation is CASSYTTGTFTDTQYF.

This clone came up once. The genes are TRBV7-6 and TRBJ2-3; D possibly corresponds to TRBD2 (6 bases). V was clipped by 5 bases and J by 2 bases, with 17 bases between them. The CDR3 is 16 residues long. From germline, CDR1 is SGHVS and CDR2 FNYEAQ. The CDR3 region has the DNA TGTGCCAGCAGCCTCTTGGGACTTTCCTACACAGATACGCAGTATTTT. Its translation is CASSLLGLSYTDTQYF.

The chain recombines TRBV7-9 with TRBJ2-5; 7 nucleotides match TRBD1. CDR3 size: 17 residues. The trim removed 2 bases at V and 1 base at J, leaving 10 bases unmatched. CDR1 is SEHNR, CDR2 FQNEAQ, per germline (reference sequence). The CDR3 spells CASSLYLGTAIQETQYF. In DNA, the CDR3 is TGTGCCAGCAGCTTATACCTCGGGACAGCGATCCAAGAGACCCAGTACTTC.

This chain uses TRBV19 with TRBJ1-5; the D gene is possibly TRBD1 (5 bases). The CDR3 is made up of 15 amino acids. Germline CDR1 and CDR2: LNHDA and SQIVND (reference sequence). Trimming removed 3 bases at V and 0 bases at J, with 9 bases between. The CDR3 region is CASSITGYSNQPQHF. As DNA, the CDR3 is TGTGCCAGTAGTATCACAGGTTATAGCAATCAGCCCCAGCATTTT.

This clone came up once. This rearrangement joins TRBV28 to TRBJ2-2; the D gene is possibly TRBD1 (5 bases). V lost 4 bases and J 4 bases, leaving 16 bases between the germline ends. Germline V CDR1 and CDR2: MDHEN, SYDVKM. The CDR3 length is 16 residues. CDR3 sequence: CASSSWGRGSTGELFF. Written as DNA, the CDR3 is TGTGCCAGCAGTTCCTGGGGTAGGGGAAGCACCGGGGAGCTGTTTTTT.

This clone was seen more than once but under ten times. This sequence joins TRBV11-2 and TRBJ2-1, with D perhaps TRBD1 (6 bases). The CDR3 has 17 residues. V was cut by 5 bases and J by 3 bases, with 20 bases left in between. Germline lookup yields CDR1 SGHAT and CDR2 FQNNGV. The CDR3 here is CASSGVNAGTNYNEQFF. As DNA, the CDR3 is TGTGCCAGCAGCGGCGTAAACGCCGGGACAAACTACAATGAGCAGTTCTTC. Supplemented by reference TRBV11-2 and TRBJ2-1, the full variable domain reads EAGVAQSPRYKIIEKRQSVAFWCNPISGHATLYWYQQILGQGPKLLIQFQNNGVVDDSQLPKDRFSAERLKGVDSTLKIQPAKLEDSAVYLCASSGVNAGTNYNEQFFGPGTRLTVL.

The chain joins TRBV5-1 to TRBJ2-5; D may be TRBD2 (5 bases). The end of the DNA is better explained by TRBJ2-7, so the J call may be wrong. This CDR3 has 11 amino acids. The germline gives CDR1 SGHRS, CDR2 YFSETQ. CDR3 sequence: CASAGNYEQYF. DNA for the CDR3: TGCGCCAGCGCCGGGAACTACGAGCAGTACTTC.

This sequence joins TRBV10-2 and TRBJ2-7; 10 nucleotides align to TRBD2. Germline values: CDR1 WSHSY, CDR2 SAAADI. The CDR3 contains 15 residues. Germline trimming cut 7 bases from V and 5 bases from J; bases unmatched to any gene: 11. The CDR3 region is CASTRLPSGGDEQYF. CDR3 in DNA: TGCGCCAGCACCCGACTTCCTAGCGGGGGAGACGAGCAGTACTTC.

The gene calls are TRBV6-1 and TRBJ1-4; 7 bases line up with TRBD1. The germline V gene has CDR1 MNHNS and CDR2 SASEGT. The V gene end was trimmed by 5 bases and the J gene end by 4 bases; junction bases not matched to a gene: 4. CDR3 length equals 14 residues. Here the CDR3 DNA reads TGTGCCAGCAGTAGACAGGGTTATAATGAAAAACTGTTTTTT. Its translation: CASSRQGYNEKLFF.

The chain joins TRBV19 to TRBJ1-5, with D hard to call. There are 14 residues in the CDR3. Per the germline V gene, CDR1 is LNHDA and CDR2 is SQIVND (reference sequence). Trimming removed 3 bases from V and 4 bases from J, with 10 bases in between. The CDR3 bases are TGTGCCAGTAGTATGGCCGCGGCAAATCAGCCCCAGCATTTT. It is translated as CASSMAAANQPQHF.

The gene calls are TRBV2 and TRBJ1-6; D unresolved. The CDR3 is 14 amino acids. The ends were cut back, 2 bases at V and 7 bases at J, with 9 bases in the middle. CDR1 SNHLY and CDR2 FYNNEI come from the germline V gene. CDR3 region: CASSESTENSPLHF. CDR3 DNA: TGTGCCAGCAGTGAATCCACAGAAAATTCACCCCTCCACTTT.

The V call is TRBV13, the J call TRBJ1-5, with TRBD1 matching 12 bases. The CDR3 covers 15 residues. Trimming removed 5 bases from V and 7 bases from J; junction bases left unmatched: 6. CDR1 and CDR2 (germline): PRHDT, FYEKMQ (reference sequence). The CDR3 loop is CASSLGQGAGQPQHF. DNA for the CDR3: TGTGCCAGCAGCCTGGGACAGGGGGCAGGGCAGCCCCAGCATTTT.

The chain is built from TRBV5-1 and TRBJ2-7, with 12 bases identical to TRBD2. The CDR3 loop spans 14 amino acids. CDR1 SGHRS and CDR2 YFSETQ come from the germline V gene. Unmatched junction bases numbered 1, after V lost 0 bases and J lost 6 bases. The CDR3 loop is CASSLGLAGVEQYF. CDR3 nucleotides: TGCGCCAGCAGCTTGGGACTAGCGGGAGTCGAGCAGTACTTC.

The chain links TRBV19 to TRBJ1-4; 7 bases match TRBD1. CDR3 length equals 14 residues. The germline gives CDR1 LNHDA, CDR2 SQIVND (reference sequence). V gave up 8 bases and J gave up 6 bases; unmatched junction bases: 9. The DNA of the CDR3 is TGTGCCAGTCGGCACCGAACAGGGGATGAAAAACTGTTTTTT. This codes for CASRHRTGDEKLFF.

There are a few counts of this clone. The chain carries TRBV5-1 and TRBJ2-7; 7 nucleotides align to TRBD1. V was clipped by 4 bases and J by 2 bases; unmatched bases: 6. The CDR3 runs 14 residues. Per the germline V gene, CDR1 is SGHRS and CDR2 is YFSETQ. The CDR3 is CASSPLQGTYEQYF. CDR3 DNA: TGCGCCAGCAGCCCCTTACAGGGGACCTACGAGCAGTACTTC.

This sequence joins TRBV14 and TRBJ2-1; 8 nucleotides align to TRBD1. Trimming cost V 0 bases and J 7 bases; bases outside gene matches: 5. Germline V gene data show CDR1 as SGHDN and CDR2 as FVKESK. This CDR3 is 15 amino acids long. Written as DNA, the CDR3 is TGTGCCAGCAGCCAAGAGGACCGGACAGGGAATGAGCAGTTCTTC. Encoded protein: CASSQEDRTGNEQFF.

About this clone: A junction boundary mismatches the germline segment, possibly from a read error. This chain joins TRBV7-2 and TRBJ2-3, with 7 bases identical to TRBD2. This CDR3 comprises 14 residues. The germline V gene has CDR1 SGHTA and CDR2 FQGNSA. The CDR3 reads CASNLAGYTDTQYF. The CDR3 DNA follows: TGTGCCAGCAACTTAGCGGGCTACACAGATACGCAGTATTTT.

The rearrangement links TRBV5-6 to TRBJ2-2; no clear D gene. The germline V and J ends were trimmed by 3 bases and 8 bases, with 8 bases remaining between them. The CDR3 has 12 amino acids. From germline, CDR1 is SGHDT and CDR2 YYEEEE. CDR3 amino acids: CASSYRVGELFF. The CDR3 nucleotides are TGTGCCAGCAGCTACCGGGTTGGGGAGCTGTTTTTT.

This clone has only a few counts. The chain couples TRBV29-1 to TRBJ2-3, with D perhaps matching TRBD2 (5 bases). Germline V gene sequence: CDR1 SQVTM, CDR2 ANQGSEA. Trimming left V 4 bases short and J 3 bases short, with 5 bases between. This CDR3 has 11 residues. CDR3 sequence: CSVGRTDTQYF. CDR3 in DNA: TGCAGCGTTGGGAGGACAGATACGCAGTATTTT.

This clone was detected only a few times. This chain uses TRBV27 with TRBJ2-7; no reliable D call. V dropped 2 bases and J dropped 2 bases, with 10 bases sitting between them. Germline V gene sequence: CDR1 MNHEY, CDR2 SMNVEV (reference sequence). CDR3 length: 14 residues. As DNA, the CDR3 is TGTGCCAGCAGTTTAAATGCGGCTACCTACGAGCAGTACTTC. This gives the protein CASSLNAATYEQYF.

The chain employs TRBV9 and TRBJ1-1; D uncertain. This CDR3 comprises 14 residues. The V gene's germline CDR1 is SGDLS and CDR2 YYNGEE. Trimming removed 3 bases at V and 2 bases at J, with 11 bases between. The CDR3 reads CASSAEQVNTEAFF. The CDR3 DNA sequence: TGTGCCAGCAGCGCCGAGCAGGTTAACACTGAAGCTTTCTTT. Filled out from reference TRBV9 and TRBJ1-1, the complete variable domain reads DSGVTQTPKHLITATGQRVTLRCSPRSGDLSVYWYQQSLDQGLQFLIQYYNGEERAKGNILERFSAQQFPDLHSELNLSSLELGDSALYFCASSAEQVNTEAFFGQGTRLTVV.

V is TRBV7-8 and J is TRBJ2-1, with D possibly matching TRBD1 (6 bases). There are 13 residues in the CDR3. Germline V gene sequence: CDR1 SGHVS, CDR2 FQNEAQ. V dropped 1 base and J dropped 8 bases, with 9 bases sitting between them. As DNA, the CDR3 is TGTGCCAGCAGCTTAGGTTGGGGGCATGAGCAGTTCTTC. It codes for CASSLGWGHEQFF.

J is TRBJ2-2 and V is TRBV5-1; 8 nucleotides line up with TRBD1. CDR3 length: 16 residues. Germline trimming cut 4 bases from V and 0 bases from J; bases unmatched to any gene: 5. The germline V gene encodes CDR1 SGHRS and CDR2 YFSETQ. The CDR3 is CASSQGTGANTGELFF. The CDR3 DNA sequence: TGCGCCAGCAGCCAAGGGACAGGAGCGAACACCGGGGAGCTGTTTTTT.

The gene calls are TRBV6-6 and TRBJ2-5, with D possibly matching TRBD2 (6 bases). Germline CDR1 MNHNY, CDR2 SVGAGI (reference sequence). There are 16 residues in the CDR3. V was clipped by 0 bases and J by 5 bases, with 16 bases between them. The CDR3 DNA reads TGTGCCAGCAGTTACTCGAGCTCGGGGGACGGGGAGACCCAGTACTTC. It is translated as CASSYSSSGDGETQYF.

This chain uses TRBV9 with TRBJ2-7; D perhaps matches TRBD2 (6 bases). The V gene's germline CDR1 is SGDLS and CDR2 YYNGEE. The CDR3 totals 14 residues. Trimming cost V 2 bases and J 7 bases, with 16 bases left between them. The chain's CDR3 is CASSVGGLLSEQYF. The CDR3 DNA reads TGTGCCAGCAGCGTGGGGGGACTCCTCTCGGAGCAGTACTTC.

The chain has TRBV2 and TRBJ1-5, with D hard to call. This CDR3 region has 14 residues. The V end was cut by 1 base, the J end by 11 bases, with 15 bases between. Germline assignment: CDR1 SNHLY and CDR2 FYNNEI. CDR3 region: CASSEGQRLESQHF. CDR3 DNA sequence: TGTGCCAGCAGTGAAGGCCAGCGCCTCGAGTCCCAGCATTTT.

The CDR3 region is CASSPEVAGYNEQFF. The CDR3 bases are TGTGCCAGCTCACCAGAGGTAGCGGGGTACAATGAGCAGTTCTTC. The J gene is TRBJ2-1, the V gene TRBV18; 8 nucleotides match TRBD2. V shed 2 bases and J 4 bases; nucleotides not matched to a gene: 4. The CDR3 length is 15 residues. Germline V gives CDR1 KGHSH, CDR2 LQKENI.

The V gene is TRBV29-1, the J gene TRBJ2-1; D is undetermined. CDR3 size: 10 residues. Trimming took off 4 bases at V and 9 bases at J, with 7 bases between the two ends. Per germline, CDR1 SQVTM and CDR2 ANQGSEA. The CDR3 here is CSVVAGEQFF. The CDR3 DNA reads TGCAGCGTTGTTGCCGGTGAGCAGTTCTTC.

The V and J genes are TRBV27 and TRBJ2-3, with TRBD2 as a possible D gene (6 bases). The CDR3 runs to 14 residues. Trimming removed 8 bases at V and 2 bases at J, with 14 bases between. Germline lookup yields CDR1 MNHEY and CDR2 SMNVEV (reference sequence). This chain's CDR3 is CASGGTYNTDTQYF. The CDR3 nucleotides read TGTGCCAGCGGAGGGACCTACAACACAGATACGCAGTATTTT.

This clone was found once. This rearrangement joins TRBV28 to TRBJ1-4; D not certain. V lost 4 bases to trimming and J lost 8 bases, with 26 bases between them. The CDR3 consists of 18 residues. From germline, CDR1 is MDHEN and CDR2 SYDVKM. The CDR3 region is CASSSHRFEYLTTEKLFF. The CDR3 DNA follows: TGTGCCAGCAGTTCTCATAGATTCGAGTATCTAACTACCGAAAAACTGTTTTTT.

The genes are TRBV5-1 and TRBJ2-3, with 8 bases aligning to TRBD2. Germline V gene lookup returns CDR1 SGHRS and CDR2 YFSETQ. V was clipped by 4 bases and J by 2 bases; unmatched bases: 9. The CDR3 totals 16 residues. CDR3 sequence reads: CASSIVSGADTDTQYF. In nucleotides, the CDR3 is TGCGCCAGCAGCATAGTTAGCGGGGCAGACACAGATACGCAGTATTTT.

This chain's CDR3 is CASSANPQVAGPDTQYF. CDR3 coding DNA: TGTGCCAGCAGCGCAAACCCCCAGGTAGCGGGACCAGATACGCAGTATTTT. The rearrangement links TRBV9 to TRBJ2-3; 8 nucleotides match TRBD2. Trimming removed 3 bases from V and 4 bases from J; junction bases left unmatched: 13. CDR1 and CDR2 from the germline V gene are SGDLS and YYNGEE. The CDR3 contains 17 residues.